This TCR beta chain was identified in a study of T cells of healthy individuals. TCRdb redid the calling of the 5' RACE reads with MiXCR, one entry per CDR3 protein. The repertoire holds 40,000 to 60,000 distinct CDR3 sequences, with about 15% as singletons. Looked up from germline, CDR1 is MNHNY and CDR2 is SVGAGI (reference sequence). The CDR3 consists of 15 residues. V dropped 5 bases and J dropped 6; count of bases not matched to a gene: 7. In this sample, this clonotype turned up a few times. The V gene is TRBV6-6, the J gene TRBJ2-1, with 10 bases identical to TRBD1. This TCR derives from a human donor in good health. The CDR3 reads CASSQRQGAFNEQFF. As DNA, the CDR3 is TGTGCCAGCAGTCAAAGACAGGGGGCGTTCAATGAGCAGTTCTTC.